The 15 T cell receptor beta chains listed next were all sequenced from one sample in a study of spatial heterogeneity in lung cancer. Time point described: blood at routine non-recurrence follow-up after resection. Unsorted whole RNA from tumor, nontumor lung or frozen PBMC underwent sequencing. TCRdb itself ran the 5' RACE reads through MiXCR, one entry per CDR3 protein. The sample records about 120,000 distinct CDR3 sequences, over 9% being singletons. The sample here was PBMCs, taken at follow-up. All receptors come from a male donor with early-stage non-small cell lung cancer.

The chain combines TRBV9 with TRBJ1-1; possible D gene TRBD1, 5 bases. Trimming removed 0 bases from V and 5 bases from J, with 14 bases in between. Germline V gives CDR1 SGDLS, CDR2 YYNGEE. The length of the CDR3 is 15 residues. The CDR3 spells CASSVAQGSWTEAFF. In nucleotides, the CDR3 is TGTGCCAGCAGCGTAGCTCAGGGTTCGTGGACTGAAGCTTTCTTT.

This clonotype has ten or more counts. This chain connects TRBV12-3 or TRBV12-4 to TRBJ2-4; 11 nucleotides line up with TRBD2. The J segment lost 1 base and the V segment lost 6 bases, leaving 8 bases of the junction unmatched. The CDR3 runs 17 residues. The CDR3 spells CASREGLAGFAKNIQYF. The CDR3 coding sequence is TGTGCCAGCAGAGAAGGACTAGCGGGCTTTGCCAAAAACATTCAGTACTTC.

The table lists this clonotype with a count of one. The rearrangement joins TRBV21-1 to TRBJ2-3; the tabulated D call, TRBD1, remains unverified against the DNA. TRBV21-1 is given as a pseudogene. This CDR3 spans 15 amino acids. CDR3 in amino acids: CASSKVDRVTDTQYF. The DNA of the CDR3 is TGTGCCAGCAGCAAAGTGGACAGGGTCACAGATACGCAGTATTTT.

The chain employs TRBV6-5 and TRBJ1-1, with D tentatively TRBD1 (5 bases). The CDR3 runs 12 residues. Germline-derived CDR1 and CDR2 are MNHEY and SVGAGI. Trimming pared 5 bases from V and 5 bases from J, leaving 9 bases between. CDR3 sequence: CASSRKGTEAFF. CDR3 DNA sequence: TGTGCCAGCAGTCGGAAGGGGACTGAAGCTTTCTTT.

This clonotype was seen many times. The chain joins TRBV29-1 to TRBJ2-7; D gene ambiguous. The germline V gene encodes CDR1 SQVTM and CDR2 ANQGSEA. Trimming shortened V by 6 bases and J by 3 bases, and 12 bases separated the two germline ends. The CDR3 runs to 12 residues. CDR3: CSVFVMGYEQYF. The CDR3 nucleotides read TGCAGCGTGTTCGTAATGGGCTACGAGCAGTACTTC.

The chain links TRBV29-1 to TRBJ2-1, with 7 bases fitting TRBD1. This CDR3 spans 13 amino acids. V was clipped by 7 bases and J by 2 bases; unmatched bases: 5. Germline assignment: CDR1 SQVTM and CDR2 ANQGSEA. The CDR3 loop is CSARGWTYNEQFF. CDR3 in DNA: TGCAGCGCCAGGGGGTGGACCTACAATGAGCAGTTCTTC.

In its sample, this clonotype was seen a few times. This rearrangement joins TRBV20-1 to TRBJ2-7; no clear D. Germline V gene lookup returns CDR1 DFQATT and CDR2 SNEGSKA (reference sequence). CDR3 length equals 14 residues. V dropped 0 bases and J dropped 3 bases, with 12 bases sitting between them. This CDR3 is CSARDASVGYEQYF. CDR3 nucleotide sequence: TGCAGTGCTAGAGATGCGTCAGTAGGCTACGAGCAGTACTTC.

This clonotype showed up many times. The chain links TRBV12-5 to TRBJ1-5; 10 nucleotides match TRBD1. CDR1 and CDR2 (germline): LGHNT, FRNRAP. CDR3 length: 17 amino acids. With 4 bases clipped from V and 6 bases from J, the junction kept 12 bases outside the gene matches. CDR3 protein: CASGSFSGQGFRQPQHF. Here the CDR3 DNA reads TGTGCTAGTGGTTCCTTTTCGGGACAGGGGTTCCGTCAGCCCCAGCATTTT.

V and J are TRBV7-2 and TRBJ2-7; D unclear. The V and J ends lost 4 bases and 2 bases respectively, with 12 bases between them. CDR3 length equals 14 residues. The germline CDR1 and CDR2 sequences are SGHTA and FQGNSA. CDR3 in amino acids: CASSSPEWAYEQYF. CDR3 coding DNA: TGTGCCAGCAGCTCTCCCGAATGGGCCTACGAGCAGTACTTC. The entire variable domain, with the rest obtained from reference TRBV7-2 and TRBJ2-7, is as follows: GAGVSQSPSNKVTEKGKDVELRCDPISGHTALYWYRQSLGQGLEFLIYFQGNSAPDKSGLPSDRFSAERTGGSVSTLTIQRTQQEDSAVYLCASSSPEWAYEQYFGPGTRLTVT.

This clonotype was seen at least ten times. CDR3 sequence: CASSPFSASGSTGELFF. CDR3 nucleotide sequence: TGTGCCAGCTCACCTTTTTCGGCTAGCGGGAGCACCGGGGAGCTGTTTTTT. The chain carries TRBV18 and TRBJ2-2; TRBD2 aligns across 10 bases. This CDR3 has 17 residues. Germline V gives CDR1 KGHSH, CDR2 LQKENI. J gave up 4 bases and V 3 bases, and 8 bases lay outside the gene matches. Based on the CDR3 plus reference TRBV18 and TRBJ2-2, the full variable domain is NAGVMQNPRHLVRRRGQEARLRCSPMKGHSHVYWYRQLPEEGLKFMVYLQKENIIDESGMPKERFSAEFPKEGPSILRIQQVVRGDSAAYFCASSPFSASGSTGELFFGEGSRLTVL.

This clonotype was counted many times. The chain is built from TRBV7-9 and TRBJ1-1; D gene uncertain. The CDR3 runs to 13 residues. The germline gives CDR1 SEHNR, CDR2 FQNEAQ (reference sequence). Trimming shortened V by 5 bases and J by 5 bases, and 12 bases separated the two germline ends. CDR3 DNA sequence: TGTGCCAGCAGCCCCCCGCTCCTGACTGAAGCTTTCTTT. Protein sequence: CASSPPLLTEAFF.

This clonotype was detected only a few times. The chain links TRBV6-5 to TRBJ1-5; D is unresolved. V dropped 3 bases and J dropped 5 bases, with 8 bases sitting between them. CDR1 MNHEY and CDR2 SVGAGI come from the germline V gene. This CDR3 is 13 amino acids long. The CDR3 region has the DNA TGTGCCAGCAGTTATTCCCTCCATCAGCCCCAGCATTTT. Amino acids: CASSYSLHQPQHF.

This clonotype turned up a few times. The V and J genes are TRBV20-1 and TRBJ1-5, with 7 bases matching TRBD1. CDR1 is DFQATT, CDR2 SNEGSKA, per germline (reference sequence). The V and J ends lost 1 base and 6 bases, in that order; junction bases with no gene match: 15. There are 17 residues in the CDR3. DNA for the CDR3: TGCAGTGCTAGAGCCCCCAGGGAGGGGGCGTCGGTTCAGCCCCAGCATTTT. Its translation: CSARAPREGASVQPQHF.

The chain couples TRBV20-1 to TRBJ2-7, with a possible D match to TRBD2 (5 bases). The CDR3 length is 11 residues. V was clipped by 0 bases and J by 7 bases, with 7 bases between them. Germline-derived CDR1 and CDR2 are DFQATT and SNEGSKA (reference sequence). CDR3 in DNA: TGCAGTGCTAGAGAATGGGAGGAGCAGTACTTC. This encodes CSAREWEEQYF.

V is TRBV21-1 and J is TRBJ1-6; the tabulated D call, TRBD1, remains unverified against the DNA. TRBV21-1 is noted as a pseudogene. The CDR3 is 16 residues long. CDR3 DNA sequence: TGTGCCAGCAGCAAAAGGACAGGTTACTATAATTCACCCCTCCACTTT. It is translated as CASSKRTGYYNSPLHF.